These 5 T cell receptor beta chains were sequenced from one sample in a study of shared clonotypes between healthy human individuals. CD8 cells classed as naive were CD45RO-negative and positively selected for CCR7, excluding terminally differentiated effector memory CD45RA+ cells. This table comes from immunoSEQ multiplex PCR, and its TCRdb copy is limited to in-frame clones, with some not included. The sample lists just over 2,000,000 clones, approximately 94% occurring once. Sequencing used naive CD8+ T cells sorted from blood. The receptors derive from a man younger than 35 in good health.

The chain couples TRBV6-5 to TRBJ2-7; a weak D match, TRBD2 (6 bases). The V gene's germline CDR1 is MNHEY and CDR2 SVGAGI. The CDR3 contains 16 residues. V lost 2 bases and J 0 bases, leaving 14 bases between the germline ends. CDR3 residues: CASSYDGGLGSYEQYF. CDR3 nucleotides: TGTGCCAGCAGTTACGACGGGGGTTTGGGCTCCTACGAGCAGTACTTC.

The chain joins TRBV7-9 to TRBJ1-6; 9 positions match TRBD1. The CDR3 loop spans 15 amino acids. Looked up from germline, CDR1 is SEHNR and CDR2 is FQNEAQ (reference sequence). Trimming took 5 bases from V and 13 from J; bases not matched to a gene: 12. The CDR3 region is CASSVTGTGTWPLHF. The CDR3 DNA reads TGTGCCAGCAGCGTAACCGGGACAGGGACATGGCCCCTCCACTTT.

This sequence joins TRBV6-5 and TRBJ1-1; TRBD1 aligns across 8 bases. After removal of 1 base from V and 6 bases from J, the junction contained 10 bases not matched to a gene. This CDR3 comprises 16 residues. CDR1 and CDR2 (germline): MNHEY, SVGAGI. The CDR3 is CASSYFFGQGDPEAFF. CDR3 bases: TGTGCCAGCAGTTACTTTTTCGGACAGGGAGATCCTGAAGCTTTCTTT.

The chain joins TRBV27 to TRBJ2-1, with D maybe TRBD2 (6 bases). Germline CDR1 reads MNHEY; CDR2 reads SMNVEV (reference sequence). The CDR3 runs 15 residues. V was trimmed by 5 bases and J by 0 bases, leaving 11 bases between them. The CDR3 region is CASSPSSDSYNEQFF. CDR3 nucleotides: TGTGCCAGCAGTCCCTCTAGCGACTCCTACAATGAGCAGTTCTTC.

The CDR3 loop reads CASSSGTALTTLHF. Written as DNA, the CDR3 is TGTGCCAGCAGCTCCGGGACAGCCCTCACCACCCTCCACTTT. This chain uses TRBV5-6 with TRBJ1-6; 7 bases fit TRBD1. The germline V gene has CDR1 SGHDT and CDR2 YYEEEE. The ends lost 3 bases at V and 14 bases at J; junction bases unmatched: 11. The CDR3 spans 14 residues. Using reference TRBV5-6 and TRBJ1-6 for the parts outside the CDR3, the full variable domain is DAGVTQSPTHLIKTRGQQVTLRCSPKSGHDTVSWYQQALGQGPQFIFQYYEEEERQRGNFPDRFSGHQFPNYSSELNVNALLLGDSALYLCASSSGTALTTLHFGNGTRLTVT.